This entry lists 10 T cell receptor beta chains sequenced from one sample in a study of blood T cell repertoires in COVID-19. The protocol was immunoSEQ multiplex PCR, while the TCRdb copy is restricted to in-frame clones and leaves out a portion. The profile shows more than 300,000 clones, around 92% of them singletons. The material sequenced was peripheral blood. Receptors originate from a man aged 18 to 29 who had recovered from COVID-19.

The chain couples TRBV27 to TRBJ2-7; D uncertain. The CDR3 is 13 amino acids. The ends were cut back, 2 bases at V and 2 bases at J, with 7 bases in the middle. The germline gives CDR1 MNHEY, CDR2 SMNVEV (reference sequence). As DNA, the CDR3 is TGTGCCAGCAGTTTAGGTCAGACCTACGAGCAGTACTTC. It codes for CASSLGQTYEQYF.

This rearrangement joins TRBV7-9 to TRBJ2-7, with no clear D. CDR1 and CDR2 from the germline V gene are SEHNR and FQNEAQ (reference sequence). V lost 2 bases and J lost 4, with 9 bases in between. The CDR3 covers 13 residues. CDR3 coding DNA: TGTGCCAGCAGCTTAAGAGGCGGATACGAGCAGTACTTC. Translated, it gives CASSLRGGYEQYF. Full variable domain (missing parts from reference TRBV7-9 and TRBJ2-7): DTGVSQNPRHKITKRGQNVTFRCDPISEHNRLYWYRQTLGQGPEFLTYFQNEAQLEKSRLLSDRFSAERPKGSFSTLEIQRTEQGDSAMYLCASSLRGGYEQYFGPGTRLTVT.

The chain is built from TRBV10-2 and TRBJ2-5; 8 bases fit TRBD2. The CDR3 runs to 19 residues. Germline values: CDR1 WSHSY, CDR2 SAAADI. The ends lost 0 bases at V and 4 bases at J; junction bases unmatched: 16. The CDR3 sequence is CASSESSTVLAVRGETQYF. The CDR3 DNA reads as TGCGCCAGCAGTGAGTCGAGTACTGTACTAGCGGTGCGGGGAGAGACCCAGTACTTC.

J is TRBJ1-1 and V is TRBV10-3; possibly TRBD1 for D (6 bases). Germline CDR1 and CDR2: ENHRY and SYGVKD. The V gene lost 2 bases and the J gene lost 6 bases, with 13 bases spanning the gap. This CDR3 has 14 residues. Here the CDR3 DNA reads TGTGCCATCAGTGAGCGGCAGGGGAAGGCTGAAGCTTTCTTT. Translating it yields CAISERQGKAEAFF.

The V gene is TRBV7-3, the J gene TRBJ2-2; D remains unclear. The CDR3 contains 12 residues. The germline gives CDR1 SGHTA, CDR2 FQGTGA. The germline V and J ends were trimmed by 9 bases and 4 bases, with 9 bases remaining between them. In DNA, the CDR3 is TGTGCCAGTCGGCGGAGCACCGGGGAGCTGTTTTTT. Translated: CASRRSTGELFF.

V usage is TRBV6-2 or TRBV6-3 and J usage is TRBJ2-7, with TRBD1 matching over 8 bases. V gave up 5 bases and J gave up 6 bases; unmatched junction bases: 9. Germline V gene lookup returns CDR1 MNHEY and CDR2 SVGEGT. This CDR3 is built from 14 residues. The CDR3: CASSPDREVLEQYF. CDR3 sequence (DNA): TGTGCCAGCAGTCCGGACAGGGAGGTTCTCGAGCAGTACTTC.

The CDR3 nucleotides read TGTGCTAGTGGTTTGTCTGGCAGGGGGCCTGAAGCTTTCTTT. Amino acid sequence: CASGLSGRGPEAFF. The V and J genes are TRBV12-5 and TRBJ1-1, with 8 nucleotides matching TRBD1. The CDR3 sequence is 14 residues long. Germline loops: CDR1 LGHNT, CDR2 FRNRAP. V lost 2 bases to trimming and J lost 6 bases; unmatched junction nucleotides: 5.

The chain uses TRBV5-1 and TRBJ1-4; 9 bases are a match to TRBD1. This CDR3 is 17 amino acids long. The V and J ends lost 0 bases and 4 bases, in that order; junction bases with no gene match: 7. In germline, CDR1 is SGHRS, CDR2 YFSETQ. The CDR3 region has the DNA TGCGCCAGCAGCTTGGGACAGGGGGGAATTTTTAATGAAAAACTGTTTTTT. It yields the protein CASSLGQGGIFNEKLFF.

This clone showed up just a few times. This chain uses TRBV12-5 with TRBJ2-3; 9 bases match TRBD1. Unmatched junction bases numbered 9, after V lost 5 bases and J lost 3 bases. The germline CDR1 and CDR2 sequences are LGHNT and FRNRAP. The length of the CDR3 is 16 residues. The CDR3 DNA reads TGTGCTAGTGGTATCAAGGGACAGGGAGGGACAGATACGCAGTATTTT. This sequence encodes CASGIKGQGGTDTQYF. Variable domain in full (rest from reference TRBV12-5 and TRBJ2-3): DARVTQTPRHKVTEMGQEVTMRCQPILGHNTVFWYRQTMMQGLELLAYFRNRAPLDDSGMPKDRFSAEMPDATLATLKIQPSEPRDSAVYFCASGIKGQGGTDTQYFGPGTRLTVL.

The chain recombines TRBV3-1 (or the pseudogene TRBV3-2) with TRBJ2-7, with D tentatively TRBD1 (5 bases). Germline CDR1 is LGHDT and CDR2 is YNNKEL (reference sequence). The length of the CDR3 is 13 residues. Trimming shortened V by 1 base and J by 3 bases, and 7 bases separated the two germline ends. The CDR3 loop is CASSQGGLYEQYF. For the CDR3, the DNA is TGTGCCAGCAGCCAAGGGGGCCTCTACGAGCAGTACTTC.